Reported below is one TCR beta chain. Its antigen remains unidentified. The CDR3 has 13 residues. Germline trimming cut 5 bases from V and 7 bases from J; bases unmatched to any gene: 7. Germline assignment: CDR1 SGHTA and CDR2 FQGNSA. It was with 60 Vbeta and 13 Jbeta primers that the PCR ran. This table comes from immunoSEQ multiplex PCR, and its TCRdb copy is limited to in-frame clones, with some not included. Of 100,000 to 150,000 clones listed, about 72% were seen once; the top ten hold around 1.6%. These data are taken from a study of cytomegalovirus exposure and HLA in healthy donors. Points from the study as a whole: Upon later analysis, TCR association rates were observed to vary by HLA locus, being highest for DRB1 and lowest for HLA-C.

The chain couples TRBV7-2 to TRBJ1-2; 7 bases fit TRBD1. The receptor was isolated from a female donor in good health and CMV-seronegative. Input material: PBMCs. CDR3 coding DNA: TGTGCCAGCAGCGTAAGACAGGGAGGTGGCTACACCTTC. Translated, it gives CASSVRQGGGYTF.